This is a list of T cell receptor beta chains from one sample in a study of identical twins. One entry per CDR3 protein, called by TCRdb with MiXCR from the 5' RACE reads. The sample has more than 600,000 distinct CDR3 sequences; around a sixth are singletons. These data also featured in a second study, about T cells expressing NK-cell markers.

The sequenced sample consisted of PBMCs. Receptor source: a woman aged 18-35 years in good health. Both conserved end residues are part of each CDR3. The D gene is left open where the match is weak. The size field is filled for only some rows; it gives once, few, many or a size class.

clone size | J gene | V gene | D gene | CDR3 protein | CDR3 DNA
few | TRBJ2-1 | TRBV6-1 | TRBD2 | CASIKRASGAYNEQFF | TGTGCCAGCATCAAAAGGGCTAGCGGGGCATACAATGAGCAGTTCTTC
NA | TRBJ1-6 | TRBV6-1 | TRBD1 | CASSPTGQGSYSPLHF | TGTGCCAGCAGTCCTACGGGACAGGGGAGTTATTCACCCCTCCACTTT
many | TRBJ1-1 | TRBV12-3/TRBV12-4 | NA | CASQLDDRRNTEAFF | TGTGCCAGTCAGTTAGACGACAGGCGAAACACTGAAGCTTTCTTT
few | TRBJ2-1 | TRBV7-2 | NA | CASSLQPTYNEQFF | TGTGCCAGCAGCTTACAACCGACCTACAATGAGCAGTTCTTC
NA | TRBJ2-7 | TRBV6-5 | TRBD1 | CASSWATGSTYEQYF | TGTGCCAGCAGTTGGGCGACAGGGTCAACCTACGAGCAGTACTTC
once | TRBJ2-4 | TRBV5-6 | TRBD2 | CASSPGLENIQYF | TGTGCCAGCAGCCCTGGACTAGAAAACATTCAGTACTTC
few | TRBJ2-6 | TRBV10-3 | NA | CAIKRDVYSGANVLTF | TGTGCCATCAAAAGGGACGTCTACTCTGGGGCCAACGTCCTGACTTTC
NA | TRBJ2-1 | TRBV5-1 | NA | CASSFVLRNEQFF | TGCGCCAGCAGCTTCGTCCTAAGGAATGAGCAGTTCTTC
NA | TRBJ2-1 | TRBV5-1 | TRBD2 | CASSWAGGDEQFF | TGCGCCAGCAGCTGGGCGGGGGGTGATGAGCAGTTCTTC
many | TRBJ2-7 | TRBV6-5 | NA | CASSYSHSTGEQYF | TGTGCCAGCAGTTACTCCCATTCAACGGGCGAGCAGTACTTC
few | TRBJ2-3 | TRBV20-1 | TRBD2 | CSAARLAGGPDTQYF | TGCAGTGCTGCCAGACTAGCGGGAGGGCCTGATACGCAGTATTTT
few | TRBJ2-3 | TRBV9 | NA | CASSKWIADTQYF | TGTGCCAGCAGTAAATGGATCGCAGATACGCAGTATTTT
few | TRBJ1-5 | TRBV12-3/TRBV12-4 | TRBD1 | CASSQLGTGVNQPQHF | TGTGCCAGCAGTCAACTTGGGACAGGAGTGAATCAGCCCCAGCATTTT
few | TRBJ2-1 | TRBV9 | NA | CASSVGQGYEQFF | TGTGCCAGCAGCGTAGGGCAGGGGTATGAGCAGTTCTTC
few | TRBJ2-6 | TRBV28 | NA | CASSSGTGANVLTF | TGTGCCAGCAGTTCCGGGACTGGGGCCAACGTCCTGACTTTC
NA | TRBJ2-1 | TRBV20-1 | TRBD2 | CSARTGLAGNNEQFF | TGCAGTGCCAGAACCGGACTAGCCGGGAACAATGAGCAGTTCTTC
many | TRBJ2-3 | TRBV10-3 | NA | CAISERGTDTQYF | TGTGCCATCAGTGAGAGGGGCACAGATACGCAGTATTTT
NA | TRBJ2-1 | TRBV7-7 | NA | CASSAGASSYNEQFF | TGTGCTAGCAGCGCAGGGGCAAGCTCCTACAATGAGCAGTTCTTC
few | TRBJ1-1 | TRBV6-5 | NA | CASSYSRAMGRSTEAFF | TGTGCCAGCAGTTACTCGAGGGCGATGGGGCGGAGCACTGAAGCTTTCTTT
few | TRBJ2-1 | TRBV7-9 | NA | CASSLEASAFF | TGTGCCAGCAGCTTAGAGGCTAGCGCGTTCTTC
NA | TRBJ2-1 | TRBV29-1 | NA | CSVATLTNEQFF | TGCAGCGTTGCGACTCTGACCAATGAGCAGTTCTTC
NA | TRBJ2-1 | TRBV20-1 | TRBD2 | CSARILAGAAISYNEQFF | TGCAGTGCTAGGATACTAGCGGGAGCGGCCATCTCCTACAATGAGCAGTTCTTC
NA | TRBJ2-7 | TRBV3-1 | NA | CASSMREVGVSEQYF | TGTGCCAGCAGCATGCGTGAGGTTGGAGTATCCGAGCAGTACTTC